What follows describes a single T cell receptor beta chain. As yet, its antigen is unknown. The assay, immunoSEQ v3.0, was run at survey level. The protocol was immunoSEQ multiplex PCR, while the TCRdb copy is restricted to in-frame clones and leaves out a portion. The sample records about 38,000 clones, roughly 80% being singletons. The V end was cut by 3 bases, the J end by 0 bases, with 9 bases between. The CDR3 is 15 amino acids. The germline V gene has CDR1 SGDLS and CDR2 YYNGEE. The sample comes from a study of long-term antiretroviral therapy in people with HIV. General study results and limits: Dominance of pre-ART expanded clones persisted, fluctuating and often declining after ART. Blood, drawn from about 2003 to 2018, may reflect older ART regimens.

People in the study who had HIV all got their treatment in the United States. The TCR originated in a man aged 18 to 35 with HIV. The material was unsorted PBMCs, obtained 1.5 years after starting antiretroviral therapy. The chain carries TRBV9 and TRBJ2-2; no definite D call. This chain's CDR3 is CASSGRDANTGELFF. The CDR3 coding sequence is TGTGCCAGCAGCGGGCGCGACGCGAACACCGGGGAGCTGTTTTTT.